The sequence of this TCR beta chain was determined in a study of TIL therapy for anti-PD-1-resistant metastatic lung cancer. Study-wide findings and caveats: The cohort had more treatment-naive, never-smoker and oncogene-addicted patients than typical.

Noted time point: pre-treatment sample, taken before nivolumab and TIL therapy. For this clone: Its antigen is unidentified. Other DNA sequences of this sample code for an identical CDR3.

Germline CDR1 reads LNHDA; CDR2 reads SQIVND (reference sequence). Trimming took 6 bases from V and 1 from J, leaving 9 bases between them. This CDR3 is built from 14 residues. The immunoSEQ assay was v3. Data came from immunoSEQ multiplex PCR; TCRdb stores just in-frame clones and leaves some out. The sample holds about 17,000 clones; almost 80% are singletons and the top ten take 7.4%. The V and J genes are TRBV19 and TRBJ2-2; D gene unclear. Sequenced here: blood, sampled at baseline. This receptor was taken from a person between 30 and 79 years old with non-small cell lung cancer. The CDR3 loop reads CASRRQGNTGELFF. The CDR3 region has the DNA TGTGCCAGTAGGCGACAAGGGAACACCGGGGAGCTGTTTTTT.